Described below is a single TCR beta chain sequence and its context. An end of the junction does not agree with germline; a read error may underlie this. This sample was included in a study of tumor and adjacent non-tumor tissue in lung cancer. For the study at large: The cohort had roughly 12 adenocarcinoma, a couple of squamous cell and 1 small cell patients.

The template was RNA from unsorted bulk tissue. Between August and November 2014, newly diagnosed, chemotherapy-naive lung cancer patients underwent thoracic surgery in China. Germline CDR1 reads LGHNA; CDR2 reads YNFKEQ. The CDR3 loop spans 18 amino acids. A modified ARM-PCR protocol with three rounds of nested PCR amplified TCRbeta. MiXCR was run by TCRdb on the multiplex PCR reads, yielding one entry per CDR3 protein. This table has under 250,000 distinct CDR3 sequences, 60% to 85% appearing once. The sequence came from a man aged 55 to 70 with non-small cell lung cancer. Sequenced sample: lung tumor tissue. The chain has TRBV4-2 and TRBJ2-6; the D gene is possibly TRBD1 (5 bases). The CDR3 coding sequence is TGTGCCAGCAGCCAAGAAGCAAGGGGAATTAGTGGGGCCAACGTCATGACCTTC. Translation: CASSQEARGISGANVMTF.